Presented here are 25 T cell receptor beta chains from one specimen sequenced in a study of spatial heterogeneity in lung cancer. TCRdb passed the 5' RACE reads through MiXCR, listing each CDR3 protein once. This sample has 20,000 to 30,000 distinct CDR3 sequences, with roughly 9.7% found just once. As to time point: blood at routine non-recurrence follow-up after resection. The sequenced sample was PBMCs, obtained at follow-up. The receptors come from a male donor with early-stage non-small cell lung cancer.

This clonotype showed up many times. The chain uses TRBV5-4 and TRBJ2-3; 8 nucleotides align to TRBD1. The CDR3 consists of 16 residues. Germline V gene sequence: CDR1 SGHNT, CDR2 YYREEE (reference sequence). V gave up 2 bases and J gave up 3 bases; unmatched junction bases: 8. This CDR3 is CASSFLTGVRTDTQYF. The CDR3 DNA follows: TGTGCCAGCAGCTTTTTGACAGGGGTCCGGACAGATACGCAGTATTTT.

This clonotype showed up just a few times. Here the CDR3 reads CATSPIRGRGRTDTQYF. In DNA form, the CDR3 reads TGTGCCACCAGCCCGATAAGGGGGCGCGGGCGGACAGATACGCAGTATTTT. The chain recombines TRBV15 with TRBJ2-3; 7 positions agree with TRBD1. The CDR3 contains 17 residues. Germline values: CDR1 LNHNV, CDR2 YYDKDF (reference sequence). The V gene end was trimmed by 5 bases and the J gene end by 3 bases; junction bases not matched to a gene: 14.

This clonotype turned up a few times. V gene TRBV4-3 combines with J gene TRBJ2-3; weak D call: TRBD1 (5 bases). Trimming stripped 5 bases from V and 2 bases from J, with 8 bases between. This CDR3 has 13 residues. Germline loops: CDR1 LGHNA, CDR2 YSLEER. Here the CDR3 reads CASSAGNTDTQYF. For the CDR3, the DNA is TGCGCCAGCAGCGCAGGGAACACAGATACGCAGTATTTT.

This rearrangement joins TRBV29-1 to TRBJ2-1, with TRBD2 matching over 7 bases. Germline lookup yields CDR1 SQVTM and CDR2 ANQGSEA. J was trimmed by 5 bases and V by 2 bases; bases with no gene match: 0. This CDR3 has 12 residues. CDR3 loop: CSVETSDNEQFF. Written as DNA, the CDR3 is TGCAGCGTTGAAACTAGCGACAATGAGCAGTTCTTC.

This clonotype was picked up a small number of times. This chain links TRBV29-1 with TRBJ2-7; D might be TRBD1 (5 bases). Trimming stripped 5 bases from V and 1 base from J, with 6 bases between. CDR3 length: 11 amino acids. Germline CDR1 SQVTM, CDR2 ANQGSEA. For the CDR3, the DNA is TGCAGCGTTAGGGGTTCCTACGAGCAGTACTTC. Translated: CSVRGSYEQYF.

This clonotype is medium-sized (0.01 to 0.1%). The rearrangement links TRBV24-1 to TRBJ1-1; a possible D gene is TRBD1 (5 bases). This CDR3 has 13 amino acids. Per the germline V gene, CDR1 is KGHDR and CDR2 is SFDVKD. V was cut by 10 bases and J by 1 base, with 12 bases left in between. This chain's CDR3 is CATRGRKNTEAFF. CDR3 nucleotides: TGTGCCACTCGGGGCAGGAAGAACACTGAAGCTTTCTTT.

There are a few counts of this clonotype. J is TRBJ2-1 and V is TRBV6-2 or TRBV6-3; D might be TRBD1 (6 bases). This CDR3 spans 12 amino acids. Looked up from germline, CDR1 is MNHEY and CDR2 is SVGEGT. Between the trimmed V and J ends, which lost 5 bases and 9 bases, there was a span of 11 bases. The CDR3 bases are TGTGCCAGCAGTCCCGGGACATTTGAGCAGTTCTTC. Encoded protein: CASSPGTFEQFF.

This clonotype was picked up a small number of times. Compared with germline, one end of the junction differs, possibly owing to a read error. The chain is built from TRBV10-3 and TRBJ2-2, with 7 bases matching TRBD1. Germline CDR1 reads ENHRY; CDR2 reads SYGVKD. This CDR3 is built from 18 residues. This CDR3 is CAINPSGQQTSNTGELFF. In DNA, the CDR3 is TGTGCAATCAACCCCTCGGGACAGCAAACTTCGAACACCGGGGAGCTGTTTTTT.

The genes are TRBV5-1 and TRBJ1-1; D remains ambiguous. Trimming removed 1 base from V and 6 bases from J, with 16 bases in between. Germline V gene lookup returns CDR1 SGHRS and CDR2 YFSETQ. CDR3 length equals 15 residues. Written as DNA, the CDR3 is TGCGCCAGCAGCTTGATAGGGCCTCCCTCTTCTGAAGCTTTCTTT. It specifies CASSLIGPPSSEAFF.

The V call is TRBV12-3 or TRBV12-4, the J call TRBJ2-6; no reliable D call. Between the trimmed V and J ends, which lost 8 bases and 0 bases, there was a span of 5 bases. CDR3 length: 13 amino acids. The CDR3 region is CASAISGANVLTF. As DNA, the CDR3 is TGTGCCAGCGCGATCTCTGGGGCCAACGTCCTGACTTTC.

V usage is TRBV7-9 and J usage is TRBJ2-5, with D hard to call. Germline V gene lookup returns CDR1 SEHNR and CDR2 FQNEAQ (reference sequence). The CDR3 length is 15 residues. V was trimmed by 3 bases and J by 0 bases, leaving 11 bases between them. The CDR3 nucleotides are TGTGCCAGCAGCTTGCGATGGATAGACCAAGAGACCCAGTACTTC. Translation: CASSLRWIDQETQYF.

This clonotype has just a few counts. The rearrangement joins TRBV6-1 to TRBJ2-3, with TRBD1 matching 9 bases. V trimming: 8 bases; J trimming: 2 bases; junction bases outside the gene matches: 14. CDR3 length: 17 amino acids. Germline lookup yields CDR1 MNHNS and CDR2 SASEGT. This CDR3 reads CASSRAGTGPFTDTQYF. CDR3 coding DNA: TGTGCCAGCTCCCGAGCCGGGACAGGGCCTTTCACAGATACGCAGTATTTT.

The chain couples TRBV9 to TRBJ2-7; 8 nucleotides agree with TRBD1. J gave up 5 bases and V 1 base, and 5 bases lay outside the gene matches. The germline gives CDR1 SGDLS, CDR2 YYNGEE. This CDR3 is 14 amino acids long. CDR3 bases: TGTGCCAGCAGCGTATACGGGGGACAGGACGAGCAGTACTTC. This codes for CASSVYGGQDEQYF.

In its sample, this clonotype was seen a few times. The genes are TRBV29-1 and TRBJ1-1; D is perhaps TRBD1 (5 bases). Per germline, CDR1 SQVTM and CDR2 ANQGSEA. The V and J ends lost 2 bases and 3 bases respectively, with 10 bases between them. This CDR3 spans 13 amino acids. CDR3 sequence (DNA): TGCAGCGTTGAACGGGGCCTGTACACTGAAGCTTTCTTT. It specifies CSVERGLYTEAFF.

This clonotype was recorded many times. The chain couples TRBV27 to TRBJ2-4, with no clear D. Trimming took off 2 bases at V and 2 bases at J, with 4 bases between the two ends. The CDR3 runs to 13 residues. Germline lookup yields CDR1 MNHEY and CDR2 SMNVEV (reference sequence). CDR3 nucleotides: TGTGCCAGCAGTTTAGGTCCCAAAAACATTCAGTACTTC. It encodes CASSLGPKNIQYF.

This clonotype was seen ten or more times. The CDR3 nucleotides read TGTGCCAGCACGGGACAGGGGACGCTGAACACTGAAGCTTTCTTT. Encoded protein: CASTGQGTLNTEAFF. The chain joins TRBV28 to TRBJ1-1, with 10 bases identical to TRBD1. This CDR3 is built from 15 residues. Germline V lookup: CDR1 MDHEN, CDR2 SYDVKM. The V and J ends lost 7 bases and 0 bases, in that order; junction bases with no gene match: 5.

This clonotype was picked up a small number of times. V and J are TRBV5-6 and TRBJ2-7; possible D gene TRBD2, 6 bases. The CDR3 is made up of 14 amino acids. Germline values: CDR1 SGHDT, CDR2 YYEEEE. The ends were cut back, 0 bases at V and 6 bases at J, with 13 bases in the middle. The CDR3 DNA reads as TGTGCCAGCAGCTTGGGACCGCGCGGGGTCGAGCAGTACTTC. It yields the protein CASSLGPRGVEQYF.

The chain joins TRBV27 to TRBJ2-5, with D perhaps matching TRBD1 (5 bases). The V end lost 4 bases, the J end lost 5 bases, and 11 bases lay between the germline ends. The germline CDR1 and CDR2 sequences are MNHEY and SMNVEV (reference sequence). The CDR3 sequence is 13 residues long. The CDR3: CASSWQGGETQYF. CDR3 in DNA: TGTGCCAGCAGTTGGCAGGGTGGGGAGACCCAGTACTTC.

In its sample, this clonotype was seen a few times. The chain links TRBV7-9 to TRBJ2-5, with a tentative D call TRBD1 (5 bases). The CDR3 extends over 13 amino acids. Germline V gene sequence: CDR1 SEHNR, CDR2 FQNEAQ (reference sequence). Trimming pared 4 bases from V and 5 bases from J, leaving 11 bases between. CDR3 bases: TGTGCCAGCAGCTCGCCGACAGACGAGACCCAGTACTTC. Translating gives CASSSPTDETQYF.

This chain joins TRBV20-1 and TRBJ2-1; TRBD2 is a possible D gene (6 bases). The V end was cut by 5 bases, the J end by 10 bases, with 21 bases between. The CDR3 is made up of 14 amino acids. Per germline, CDR1 DFQATT and CDR2 SNEGSKA (reference sequence). In DNA, the CDR3 is TGCAGTGCTGTGGGGCCCCTAGTGGCGGGGGAGCAGTTCTTC. Its protein is CSAVGPLVAGEQFF.

This clonotype showed up many times. The chain is built from TRBV28 and TRBJ1-5; maybe TRBD1 (5 bases). The germline CDR1 and CDR2 sequences are MDHEN and SYDVKM. This CDR3 is 13 amino acids long. The CDR3 reads CGGGADSNQPQHF. For the CDR3, the DNA is TGTGGAGGCGGGGCGGATAGCAATCAGCCCCAGCATTTT.

The gene calls are TRBV20-1 and TRBJ1-5; D remains ambiguous. Trimming stripped 4 bases from V and 1 base from J, with 11 bases between. The CDR3 length is 14 residues. Germline loops: CDR1 DFQATT, CDR2 SNEGSKA (reference sequence). The CDR3 DNA sequence: TGCAGTGCTAAGGAAGGGAGCAGCAATCAGCCCCAGCATTTT. Translating gives CSAKEGSSNQPQHF.

The V gene is TRBV13, the J gene TRBJ1-2; D unclear. In germline, CDR1 is PRHDT, CDR2 FYEKMQ (reference sequence). V lost 3 bases, J lost 9 bases, and 11 bases lay in between. This CDR3 has 12 residues. The CDR3 sequence: CASSFSAGSYTF. CDR3 DNA: TGTGCCAGCAGCTTTTCGGCCGGGAGCTACACCTTC.

This clonotype was found many times. The chain uses TRBV12-3 or TRBV12-4 and TRBJ2-7; the D is unclear. Trimming took off 8 bases at V and 0 bases at J, with 8 bases between the two ends. This CDR3 spans 12 amino acids. The CDR3 nucleotides are TGTGCCAGCGGTCGAAACTCCTACGAGCAGTACTTC. Residues: CASGRNSYEQYF.

This clonotype was found a few times. The chain joins TRBV5-3 to TRBJ1-5; D not certain. TRBV5-3 is flagged as an ORF with uncertain function. V was pared by 3 bases and J by 5 bases, with 9 bases between. This CDR3 spans 13 amino acids. CDR3 in amino acids: CARSWNRDQPQHF. CDR3 nucleotide sequence: TGTGCCAGAAGCTGGAACAGAGATCAGCCCCAGCATTTT.